These T cell receptor beta chains were read from a single sample in a study of cytomegalovirus exposure and HLA in healthy donors. Method: immunoSEQ multiplex PCR; TCRdb's copy keeps in-frame clones and lacks some. Among some 150,000 clones listed, 80% were seen once. The sequencing input was PBMCs. The receptors were sampled from a man aged 18 to 29 in good health and CMV-seropositive. Each CDR3 is given with its conserved first and last residue. A D gene is named only where the DNA matches it firmly. Expanded clones get a size class; other rows say once, few or many, or leave the size out.

j_call: TRBJ2-2; d_call: TRBD1; v_call: TRBV2; clone_size: .; cdr3_aa: CATYGTETGELFF; cdr3_nt: TGTGCCACGTACGGGACAGAAACCGGGGAGCTGTTTTTT
j_call: TRBJ2-4; d_call: TRBD2; v_call: TRBV19; clone_size: .; cdr3_aa: CASTSRGGGRNIQYF; cdr3_nt: TGTGCCAGCACCTCCCGGGGCGGGGGGAGGAACATTCAGTACTTC
j_call: TRBJ2-7; d_call: .; v_call: TRBV10-1; clone_size: .; cdr3_aa: CASSDVGVRGRGEQYF; cdr3_nt: TGCGCCAGCAGTGATGTGGGGGTCAGGGGAAGAGGCGAGCAGTACTTC
j_call: TRBJ1-1; d_call: .; v_call: TRBV2; clone_size: few; cdr3_aa: CASSEVLRGTEAFF; cdr3_nt: TGTGCCAGCAGTGAAGTTTTGCGGGGCACTGAAGCTTTCTTT
j_call: TRBJ1-3; d_call: .; v_call: TRBV27; clone_size: .; cdr3_aa: CASSFSRGSGNTIYF; cdr3_nt: TGTGCCAGCAGTTTCTCCCGGGGATCTGGAAACACCATATATTTT
j_call: TRBJ1-3; d_call: .; v_call: TRBV10-3; clone_size: few; cdr3_aa: CAISDSAGEHGNTIYF; cdr3_nt: TGTGCCATCAGTGATTCGGCGGGAGAACATGGAAACACCATATATTTT
j_call: TRBJ1-5; d_call: .; v_call: TRBV6-5; clone_size: .; cdr3_aa: CASSYSVSSHQPQHF; cdr3_nt: TGTGCCAGCAGTTACTCGGTTAGCTCCCATCAGCCCCAGCATTTT
j_call: TRBJ1-1; d_call: .; v_call: TRBV2; clone_size: .; cdr3_aa: CASSESGNTEAFF; cdr3_nt: TGTGCCAGCAGTGAATCAGGGAACACTGAAGCTTTCTTT
j_call: TRBJ2-4; d_call: TRBD1; v_call: TRBV14; clone_size: .; cdr3_aa: CASSQVQGVRSIQYF; cdr3_nt: TGTGCCAGCAGCCAAGTCCAGGGGGTGCGGAGCATTCAGTACTTC
j_call: TRBJ1-4; d_call: .; v_call: TRBV6-1; clone_size: .; cdr3_aa: CASSGSGGVVANEKLFF; cdr3_nt: TGTGCCAGCAGTGGATCTGGAGGGGTTGTGGCTAATGAAAAACTGTTTTTT
j_call: TRBJ1-3; d_call: TRBD1; v_call: TRBV9; clone_size: .; cdr3_aa: CASSGRDRGSGNTIYF; cdr3_nt: TGTGCCAGCAGCGGCCGGGACAGGGGCTCTGGAAACACCATATATTTT
j_call: TRBJ2-3; d_call: .; v_call: TRBV7-2; clone_size: .; cdr3_aa: CASSLFSRAYTDTQYF; cdr3_nt: TGTGCCAGCAGCTTATTTAGCAGGGCATACACAGATACGCAGTATTTT
j_call: TRBJ2-3; d_call: TRBD2; v_call: TRBV14; clone_size: .; cdr3_aa: CASSSGVAGDTNTDTQYF; cdr3_nt: TGTGCCAGCAGCTCCGGGGTAGCGGGGGACACCAACACAGATACGCAGTATTTT
j_call: TRBJ2-5; d_call: .; v_call: TRBV19; clone_size: .; cdr3_aa: CASGSRGAETQYF; cdr3_nt: TGTGCCAGTGGAAGCCGGGGTGCGGAGACCCAGTACTTC
j_call: TRBJ1-4; d_call: .; v_call: TRBV5-1; clone_size: .; cdr3_aa: CASSLQATNEKLFF; cdr3_nt: TGCGCCAGCAGCTTACAGGCAACTAATGAAAAACTGTTTTTT
j_call: TRBJ2-1; d_call: TRBD2; v_call: TRBV19; clone_size: once; cdr3_aa: CASSPLRASGSNEQFF; cdr3_nt: TGTGCCAGTAGTCCCCTCCGGGCTAGCGGATCAAATGAGCAGTTCTTC
j_call: TRBJ2-6; d_call: .; v_call: TRBV6-1; clone_size: .; cdr3_aa: CATRIHGTGANVLTF; cdr3_nt: TGTGCCACCAGAATCCACGGGACTGGGGCCAACGTCCTGACTTTC
j_call: TRBJ1-6; d_call: TRBD1; v_call: TRBV2; clone_size: .; cdr3_aa: CASHLRQGSSSPLHF; cdr3_nt: TGTGCCAGCCATCTCCGACAGGGCTCTTCGTCACCCCTCCACTTT
j_call: TRBJ2-1; d_call: .; v_call: TRBV7-3; clone_size: .; cdr3_aa: CASSSTGTHNEQFF; cdr3_nt: TGTGCCAGCAGCTCGACCGGGACTCACAATGAGCAGTTCTTC
j_call: TRBJ1-1; d_call: TRBD1; v_call: TRBV29-1; clone_size: once; cdr3_aa: CSVLTGGWTEAFF; cdr3_nt: TGCAGCGTATTGACAGGGGGCTGGACTGAAGCTTTCTTT
j_call: TRBJ1-3; d_call: .; v_call: TRBV19; clone_size: few; cdr3_aa: CASSPQNRDPSGNTIYF; cdr3_nt: TGTGCCAGTAGTCCTCAAAACAGGGATCCCTCTGGAAACACCATATATTTT
j_call: TRBJ2-3; d_call: TRBD2; v_call: TRBV4-1; clone_size: .; cdr3_aa: CASSFRLAGRRTDTQYF; cdr3_nt: TGCGCCAGCAGCTTCCGACTAGCGGGAAGGCGGACAGATACGCAGTATTTT
j_call: TRBJ1-5; d_call: .; v_call: TRBV2; clone_size: .; cdr3_aa: CASSVRGGNQPQHF; cdr3_nt: TGTGCCAGCAGTGTGCGTGGAGGCAATCAGCCCCAGCATTTT
j_call: TRBJ1-1; d_call: .; v_call: TRBV9; clone_size: .; cdr3_aa: CASSPNNAEAFF; cdr3_nt: TGTGCCAGCAGCCCTAATAACGCTGAAGCTTTCTTT
j_call: TRBJ2-3; d_call: TRBD1; v_call: TRBV10-3; clone_size: .; cdr3_aa: CAISEVRDRNTDTQYF; cdr3_nt: TGTGCCATCAGTGAAGTGAGGGACAGGAACACAGATACGCAGTATTTT
j_call: TRBJ2-2; d_call: .; v_call: TRBV9; clone_size: .; cdr3_aa: CASSVGLAGELFF; cdr3_nt: TGTGCCAGCAGCGTAGGGCTAGCCGGGGAGCTGTTTTTT
j_call: TRBJ2-4; d_call: .; v_call: TRBV5-1; clone_size: .; cdr3_aa: CASSLRPGGTTKNSQYF; cdr3_nt: TGCGCCAGCAGCCTCCGCCCGGGGGGCACCACCAAAAACAGTCAGTACTTC
j_call: TRBJ2-5; d_call: TRBD2; v_call: TRBV18; clone_size: .; cdr3_aa: CASSQNSGGAGETQYF; cdr3_nt: TGTGCCAGCTCCCAGAATAGCGGGGGGGCCGGCGAGACCCAGTACTTC
j_call: TRBJ1-6; d_call: .; v_call: TRBV7-9; clone_size: .; cdr3_aa: CASSSATVWNSPLHF; cdr3_nt: TGTGCCAGCAGCTCCGCAACGGTGTGGAATTCACCCCTCCACTTT
j_call: TRBJ2-7; d_call: .; v_call: TRBV2; clone_size: .; cdr3_aa: CASRRRQLSSYEQYF; cdr3_nt: TGTGCCAGCAGACGTCGACAGCTCAGCTCCTACGAGCAGTACTTC
j_call: TRBJ1-5; d_call: .; v_call: TRBV6-5; clone_size: .; cdr3_aa: CASSYSFTGHQPQHF; cdr3_nt: TGTGCCAGCAGTTACTCTTTCACGGGTCATCAGCCCCAGCATTTT
j_call: TRBJ1-3; d_call: .; v_call: TRBV6-5; clone_size: .; cdr3_aa: CARRDYRVSRNTIYF; cdr3_nt: TGTGCCAGAAGAGATTACAGGGTCTCGAGAAACACCATATATTTT
j_call: TRBJ1-1; d_call: .; v_call: TRBV11-3; clone_size: .; cdr3_aa: CASSSGVNTEAFF; cdr3_nt: TGTGCCAGCAGCAGCGGAGTGAACACTGAAGCTTTCTTT
j_call: TRBJ1-2; d_call: .; v_call: TRBV5-1; clone_size: .; cdr3_aa: CASSLEYRDTPYGYTF; cdr3_nt: TGCGCCAGCAGCTTGGAATACCGGGACACCCCCTATGGCTACACCTTC
j_call: TRBJ2-5; d_call: .; v_call: TRBV9; clone_size: .; cdr3_aa: CASSPLSETQYF; cdr3_nt: TGTGCCAGCAGCCCCCTATCGGAGACCCAGTACTTC
j_call: TRBJ2-3; d_call: TRBD2; v_call: TRBV11-2; clone_size: .; cdr3_aa: CASSFGLGTDTQYF; cdr3_nt: TGTGCCAGCAGCTTCGGACTAGGCACAGATACGCAGTATTTT
j_call: TRBJ1-1; d_call: .; v_call: TRBV6-6; clone_size: .; cdr3_aa: CASSYAGSHTEAFF; cdr3_nt: TGTGCCAGCAGTTACGCAGGGTCACACACTGAAGCTTTCTTT
j_call: TRBJ1-4; d_call: .; v_call: TRBV7-6; clone_size: once; cdr3_aa: CASSFGPIGQNEKLFF; cdr3_nt: TGTGCCAGCAGCTTTGGGCCGATCGGCCAAAATGAAAAACTGTTTTTT
j_call: TRBJ2-1; d_call: .; v_call: TRBV2; clone_size: once; cdr3_aa: CASRGSTGLNPYNEQFF; cdr3_nt: TGTGCCAGCCGGGGCAGCACGGGACTCAACCCTTACAATGAGCAGTTCTTC
j_call: TRBJ2-2; d_call: TRBD1; v_call: TRBV6-1; clone_size: once; cdr3_aa: CASRRDRGTGELFF; cdr3_nt: TGTGCCAGCAGGCGGGACAGGGGGACCGGGGAGCTGTTTTTT